This T cell receptor beta chain was recorded in a study of beta chain features in type 1 diabetes. The overall study: Cell yields, gender and age were comparable in patients and healthy donors. All of the samples together had roughly 110 million sorted cells examined. Study-wide results and limits: Type 1 diabetes patients had VDJ junctions that carried fewer insertions and more deletions. Type 1 diabetes patients had TCRB CDR3s that were shorter (moderately but significantly so) in all four CD4+ subsets.

The CDR3 runs 19 residues. Looked up from germline, CDR1 is KGHSH and CDR2 is LQKENI. With 1 base clipped from V and 0 bases from J, the junction kept 6 bases outside the gene matches. This clone was counted between two and nine times. The antigen remains unidentified. Expressed TCRB transcripts were sequenced after all isolated RNA was converted to cDNA. The data were produced by immunoSEQ multiplex PCR, yet TCRdb's version contains in-frame clones alone and is incomplete. The table shows hundreds of thousands of clones, with approximately 15% occurring only once. The receptor's source is a young man in good health. The rearrangement joins TRBV18 to TRBJ2-1; 13 bases agree with TRBD2. The sequencing input was naive CD4+ T cells from blood. CDR3 loop: CASSPRVTSGGISYNEQFF. In nucleotides, the CDR3 is TGTGCCAGCTCACCACGGGTGACTAGCGGGGGGATCTCCTACAATGAGCAGTTCTTC.